Listed below are T cell receptor beta chains from one sample, sequenced in a study of T cell changes during pregnancy in multiple sclerosis. Assay: immunoSEQ multiplex PCR; the TCRdb copy retains only in-frame clones and omits some. This repertoire shows 61,000 or so clones, just under 95% found once; its top ten account for approximately 0.36%. The sequencing here drew on CD4+ T cells from peripheral blood mononuclear cells, taken before pregnancy. The receptor source for this set is a female donor with multiple sclerosis, enrolled in a pregnancy study. Both conserved end residues are part of each CDR3. Fields, in order: J gene, D gene, V gene, clone size, CDR3 protein, CDR3 DNA. A D gene is named only where the DNA matches it firmly. Clone size, where shown, is once, few, many, or a class for clones that have expanded.

J gene: TRBJ1-2; D gene: NA; V gene: TRBV7-9; clone size: once; CDR3 protein: CASSRTEGGYTF; CDR3 DNA: TGTGCCAGCAGCCGTACGGAGGGTGGCTACACCTTC
J gene: TRBJ2-6; D gene: TRBD2; V gene: TRBV30; clone size: NA; CDR3 protein: CAWSGRPSGANVLTF; CDR3 DNA: TGTGCCTGGAGCGGGAGGCCCTCTGGGGCCAACGTCCTGACTTTC
J gene: TRBJ2-7; D gene: TRBD1; V gene: TRBV28; clone size: NA; CDR3 protein: CASRGTGDEQYF; CDR3 DNA: TGTGCCAGCAGAGGGACAGGGGACGAGCAGTACTTC
J gene: TRBJ2-5; D gene: TRBD2; V gene: TRBV5-1; clone size: NA; CDR3 protein: CASYAGLAQETQYF; CDR3 DNA: TGCGCCAGTTACGCCGGACTAGCCCAAGAGACCCAGTACTTC
J gene: TRBJ2-3; D gene: NA; V gene: TRBV5-1; clone size: NA; CDR3 protein: CASSLLTSSTDTQYF; CDR3 DNA: TGCGCCAGCAGTTTATTGACTAGTAGCACAGATACGCAGTATTTT
J gene: TRBJ2-7; D gene: TRBD2; V gene: TRBV28; clone size: NA; CDR3 protein: CASSLLAGGPVEQYF; CDR3 DNA: TGTGCCAGCAGTTTATTAGCGGGAGGGCCAGTCGAGCAGTACTTC
J gene: TRBJ2-1; D gene: NA; V gene: TRBV10-3; clone size: NA; CDR3 protein: CAISEELVSEQFF; CDR3 DNA: TGTGCCATCAGTGAGGAACTAGTCAGTGAGCAGTTCTTC
J gene: TRBJ2-1; D gene: TRBD2; V gene: TRBV6-5; clone size: NA; CDR3 protein: CASTGGAYNEQFF; CDR3 DNA: TGTGCCAGCACGGGGGGAGCCTACAATGAGCAGTTCTTC
J gene: TRBJ2-2; D gene: NA; V gene: TRBV7-9; clone size: NA; CDR3 protein: CASSFGGPGGELFF; CDR3 DNA: TGTGCCAGCAGCTTTGGGGGCCCAGGCGGGGAGCTGTTTTTT
J gene: TRBJ1-1; D gene: NA; V gene: TRBV7-3; clone size: once; CDR3 protein: CASSLQAGDTEAFF; CDR3 DNA: TGTGCCAGCAGCTTACAGGCAGGGGACACTGAAGCTTTCTTT
J gene: TRBJ1-1; D gene: NA; V gene: TRBV7-2; clone size: NA; CDR3 protein: CASSLGGGIEAFF; CDR3 DNA: TGTGCCAGCAGCTTGGGGGGTGGGATTGAAGCTTTCTTT
J gene: TRBJ1-1; D gene: NA; V gene: TRBV18; clone size: NA; CDR3 protein: CASSPTGTTIMNTEAFF; CDR3 DNA: TGTGCCAGCTCCCCTACAGGGACAACCATCATGAACACTGAAGCTTTCTTT
J gene: TRBJ2-7; D gene: NA; V gene: TRBV4-3; clone size: NA; CDR3 protein: CASSRAAVSYEQYF; CDR3 DNA: TGCGCCAGCAGCCGAGCGGCAGTTTCCTACGAGCAGTACTTC
J gene: TRBJ2-7; D gene: TRBD1; V gene: TRBV6-1; clone size: NA; CDR3 protein: CASSDRTGLNYEQYF; CDR3 DNA: TGTGCCAGCAGCGACCGGACAGGACTGAACTACGAGCAGTACTTC
J gene: TRBJ2-6; D gene: TRBD2; V gene: TRBV19; clone size: NA; CDR3 protein: CASSTSRGGLTDDGANVLTF; CDR3 DNA: TGTGCCAGTAGTACGAGTCGGGGGGGTTTGACTGATGATGGGGCCAACGTCCTGACTTTC
J gene: TRBJ1-1; D gene: TRBD1; V gene: TRBV19; clone size: NA; CDR3 protein: CASRQRQGLGLNTEAFF; CDR3 DNA: TGTGCCAGTCGACAAAGACAGGGTCTTGGGTTGAACACTGAAGCTTTCTTT
J gene: TRBJ2-1; D gene: TRBD2; V gene: TRBV6-4; clone size: NA; CDR3 protein: CASSDSGSSYNEQFF; CDR3 DNA: TGTGCCAGCAGTGATAGCGGGAGCTCCTACAATGAGCAGTTCTTC
J gene: TRBJ1-1; D gene: NA; V gene: TRBV19; clone size: NA; CDR3 protein: CASSDPNRLEAFF; CDR3 DNA: TGTGCCAGTAGTGACCCTAACAGATTGGAAGCTTTCTTT
J gene: TRBJ2-1; D gene: NA; V gene: TRBV14; clone size: NA; CDR3 protein: CASSPHPGVSYNEQFF; CDR3 DNA: TGTGCCAGCAGCCCGCACCCAGGGGTCTCCTACAATGAGCAGTTCTTC
J gene: TRBJ2-3; D gene: NA; V gene: TRBV9; clone size: NA; CDR3 protein: CASSAQQAFTDTQYF; CDR3 DNA: TGTGCCAGCAGCGCACAACAGGCCTTCACAGATACGCAGTATTTT
J gene: TRBJ2-3; D gene: NA; V gene: TRBV11-3; clone size: NA; CDR3 protein: CASSLGGTSTDTQYF; CDR3 DNA: TGTGCCAGCAGCTTAGGCGGCACTTCCACAGATACGCAGTATTTT
J gene: TRBJ2-1; D gene: NA; V gene: TRBV7-6; clone size: NA; CDR3 protein: CASSENSYNEQFF; CDR3 DNA: TGTGCCAGCAGCGAAAATAGCTACAATGAGCAGTTCTTC
J gene: TRBJ2-3; D gene: NA; V gene: TRBV7-2; clone size: NA; CDR3 protein: CASSLTGSVDTDTQYF; CDR3 DNA: TGTGCCAGCAGCCTAACCGGGAGTGTAGACACAGATACGCAGTATTTT
J gene: TRBJ1-1; D gene: NA; V gene: TRBV7-2; clone size: NA; CDR3 protein: CASSLSRVGGNTEAFF; CDR3 DNA: TGTGCCAGCAGCTTAAGTAGGGTGGGGGGGAACACTGAAGCTTTCTTT
J gene: TRBJ2-7; D gene: NA; V gene: TRBV11-2; clone size: few; CDR3 protein: CASSSAGYEQYF; CDR3 DNA: TGTGCCAGCAGCTCCGCCGGCTACGAGCAGTACTTC
J gene: TRBJ2-2; D gene: NA; V gene: TRBV28; clone size: NA; CDR3 protein: CASSSPGLSGELFF; CDR3 DNA: TGTGCCAGCAGTTCCCCAGGGTTGAGCGGGGAGCTGTTTTTT
J gene: TRBJ1-4; D gene: TRBD1; V gene: TRBV28; clone size: NA; CDR3 protein: CASLSSPPQGINEKLFF; CDR3 DNA: TGTGCCAGCCTCTCAAGTCCGCCACAGGGGATTAATGAAAAACTGTTTTTT
J gene: TRBJ2-7; D gene: NA; V gene: TRBV18; clone size: NA; CDR3 protein: CASSPTSDTPYEQYF; CDR3 DNA: TGTGCCAGCTCACCAACGAGCGATACCCCCTACGAGCAGTACTTC
J gene: TRBJ2-7; D gene: TRBD2; V gene: TRBV6-5; clone size: NA; CDR3 protein: CASSDGTRKNYEQYF; CDR3 DNA: TGTGCCAGCAGCGACGGGACTAGAAAGAACTACGAGCAGTACTTC
J gene: TRBJ2-7; D gene: TRBD2; V gene: TRBV29-1; clone size: NA; CDR3 protein: CSVGLAGIYEQYF; CDR3 DNA: TGCAGTGTTGGGCTAGCGGGGATATACGAGCAGTACTTC
J gene: TRBJ2-5; D gene: TRBD2; V gene: TRBV28; clone size: NA; CDR3 protein: CASSLIRGGSRETQYF; CDR3 DNA: TGTGCCAGCAGTTTGATTCGAGGCGGGAGCAGGGAGACCCAGTACTTC
J gene: TRBJ2-7; D gene: TRBD1; V gene: TRBV10-1; clone size: NA; CDR3 protein: CAGRDRGISYEQYF; CDR3 DNA: TGCGCCGGTCGGGACAGGGGGATCTCCTACGAGCAGTACTTC
J gene: TRBJ1-3; D gene: NA; V gene: TRBV29-1; clone size: NA; CDR3 protein: CSVGSGSSGNTIYF; CDR3 DNA: TGCAGCGTTGGAAGCGGGAGCTCTGGAAACACCATATATTTT
J gene: TRBJ2-1; D gene: TRBD2; V gene: TRBV4-1; clone size: NA; CDR3 protein: CASSQGGRVSSYNEQFF; CDR3 DNA: TGCGCCAGCAGCCAAGGTGGGAGGGTGAGCTCCTACAATGAGCAGTTCTTC
J gene: TRBJ2-7; D gene: TRBD2; V gene: TRBV6-5; clone size: NA; CDR3 protein: CASSYSWSGSYEQYF; CDR3 DNA: TGTGCCAGCAGTTACTCGTGGAGCGGGAGTTACGAGCAGTACTTC
J gene: TRBJ1-5; D gene: NA; V gene: TRBV6-5; clone size: NA; CDR3 protein: CASGEGYQPQHF; CDR3 DNA: TGTGCCAGCGGGGAGGGATATCAGCCCCAGCATTTT
J gene: TRBJ2-7; D gene: NA; V gene: TRBV6-6; clone size: NA; CDR3 protein: CASSSPDKSSYEQYF; CDR3 DNA: TGTGCCAGCAGTTCCCCGGACAAGTCTTCCTACGAGCAGTACTTC
J gene: TRBJ2-7; D gene: TRBD2; V gene: TRBV7-9; clone size: NA; CDR3 protein: CASSFLAGGSGEQYF; CDR3 DNA: TGTGCCAGCAGCTTCCTAGCGGGAGGGTCTGGGGAGCAGTACTTC
J gene: TRBJ1-1; D gene: TRBD1; V gene: TRBV2; clone size: NA; CDR3 protein: CASKKQGMNTEAFF; CDR3 DNA: TGTGCCAGCAAAAAACAGGGGATGAACACTGAAGCTTTCTTT
J gene: TRBJ2-3; D gene: TRBD2; V gene: TRBV7-3; clone size: NA; CDR3 protein: CASSPTGLAGKMDTQYF; CDR3 DNA: TGTGCCAGCAGCCCAACTGGACTAGCGGGAAAGATGGATACGCAGTATTTT
J gene: TRBJ2-3; D gene: TRBD2; V gene: TRBV5-1; clone size: NA; CDR3 protein: CASSPNRRTSGGTDTQYF; CDR3 DNA: TGCGCCAGCAGCCCTAACCGTAGGACTAGCGGAGGCACAGATACGCAGTATTTT
J gene: TRBJ2-5; D gene: TRBD2; V gene: TRBV27; clone size: NA; CDR3 protein: CASSQTSGRARETQYF; CDR3 DNA: TGTGCCAGCAGTCAGACTAGCGGGAGGGCGCGAGAGACCCAGTACTTC
J gene: TRBJ2-7; D gene: TRBD2; V gene: TRBV27; clone size: NA; CDR3 protein: CASSPRTSGTSYEQYF; CDR3 DNA: TGTGCCAGCAGTCCCCGGACTAGCGGGACATCCTACGAGCAGTACTTC
J gene: TRBJ1-1; D gene: TRBD1; V gene: TRBV30; clone size: NA; CDR3 protein: CAWSAQITGVATEAFF; CDR3 DNA: TGTGCCTGGAGTGCCCAAATAACAGGGGTGGCCACTGAAGCTTTCTTT
J gene: TRBJ2-7; D gene: NA; V gene: TRBV5-1; clone size: NA; CDR3 protein: CASSSFSRDYEQYF; CDR3 DNA: TGCGCCAGCAGCTCTTTTAGTCGCGACTACGAGCAGTACTTC
J gene: TRBJ1-1; D gene: NA; V gene: TRBV29-1; clone size: NA; CDR3 protein: CSVTGTTNTEAFF; CDR3 DNA: TGCAGCGTAACCGGGACAACGAACACTGAAGCTTTCTTT